Listed here are 17 T cell receptor beta chains from one sample, sequenced in a study of shared clonotypes between healthy human individuals. Naive CD8 cells comprised CD45RO-negative, CCR7-positively selected cells, excluding terminally differentiated effector memory CD45RA+ cells. Clones were sequenced by immunoSEQ multiplex PCR, and TCRdb holds only the in-frame ones, with some missing. The repertoire holds about 2 million clones, with approximately 94% as singletons. Sequenced: naive CD8+ T cells sorted from blood. The receptors stem from a man younger than 35 in good health.

This clone was observed once. The chain links TRBV28 to TRBJ2-3; D tentatively reads TRBD1 or TRBD2 (5 bases each). Germline V gives CDR1 MDHEN, CDR2 SYDVKM. V was shortened by 5 bases and J by 3 bases, with 12 bases between the two germline ends. CDR3 length: 14 residues. In DNA, the CDR3 is TGTGCCAGCAGTCCGGGGCTGGGGACAGATACGCAGTATTTT. Amino acids: CASSPGLGTDTQYF. The full variable domain, its missing parts supplied by reference TRBV28 and TRBJ2-3, is DVKVTQSSRYLVKRTGEKVFLECVQDMDHENMFWYRQDPGLGLRLIYFSYDVKMKEKGDIPEGYSVSREKKERFSLILESASTNQTSMYLCASSPGLGTDTQYFGPGTRLTVL.

In this sample, this clone turned up once. The rearrangement links TRBV15 to TRBJ2-7, with D possibly being TRBD1 (6 bases). Trimming took off 0 bases at V and 1 base at J, with 10 bases between the two ends. CDR1 and CDR2 from the germline V gene are LNHNV and YYDKDF (reference sequence). CDR3 length equals 15 residues. The DNA for the CDR3 is TGTGCCACCAGCAGAGATGGTGACAGGTCCTACGAGCAGTACTTC. This gives the protein CATSRDGDRSYEQYF.

The V call is TRBV6-5, the J call TRBJ1-1; D not resolved. V was trimmed by 4 bases and J by 2 bases, leaving 11 bases between them. This CDR3 comprises 14 residues. Germline assignment: CDR1 MNHEY and CDR2 SVGAGI. This chain's CDR3 is CASSSLSSNTEAFF. In DNA form, the CDR3 reads TGTGCCAGCAGTTCCTTATCATCTAACACTGAAGCTTTCTTT.

This chain links TRBV5-1 with TRBJ2-7; D is ambiguous. The V end was cut by 3 bases, the J end by 2 bases, with 9 bases between. Germline lookup yields CDR1 SGHRS and CDR2 YFSETQ. The CDR3 spans 13 residues. CDR3 protein: CASSSGSTYEQYF. CDR3 DNA: TGCGCCAGCAGCTCGGGCTCCACCTACGAGCAGTACTTC. Filled out from reference TRBV5-1 and TRBJ2-7, the complete variable domain reads KAGVTQTPRYLIKTRGQQVTLSCSPISGHRSVSWYQQTPGQGLQFLFEYFSETQRNKGNFPGRFSGRQFSNSRSEMNVSTLELGDSALYLCASSSGSTYEQYFGPGTRLTVT.

The CDR3 DNA reads TGTGCCAGCAGTCTCATGAGCTCTGGAAACACCATATATTTT. It specifies CASSLMSSGNTIYF. J is TRBJ1-3 and V is TRBV28; D is undetermined. Deletions cut 5 bases from V and 0 bases from J, with 8 bases between. Germline V gives CDR1 MDHEN, CDR2 SYDVKM. There are 14 residues in the CDR3.

This chain uses TRBV5-1 with TRBJ2-3; D assignment may be TRBD1 or TRBD2 (5 bases each). The CDR3 has 15 residues. Germline lookup yields CDR1 SGHRS and CDR2 YFSETQ. V lost 7 bases and J 2 bases, leaving 17 bases between the germline ends. This CDR3 is CASCSTGPVTDTQYF. CDR3 sequence (DNA): TGCGCCAGCTGTAGTACGGGGCCTGTCACAGATACGCAGTATTTT.

The J gene is TRBJ2-7, the V gene TRBV11-1; D gene unclear. Germline CDR1 is SGHAT and CDR2 is FQDESV (reference sequence). Trimming took 5 bases from V and 2 from J, leaving 10 bases between them. This CDR3 comprises 13 residues. The CDR3 spells CASSLVNTYEQYF. CDR3 DNA sequence: TGTGCCAGCAGCCTAGTAAACACCTACGAGCAGTACTTC.

V gene TRBV2 combines with J gene TRBJ2-2; TRBD2 matches 12 bases. The V gene's germline CDR1 is SNHLY and CDR2 FYNNEI. CDR3 length equals 15 residues. J lost 7 bases, V lost 6 bases, and 6 bases had no gene match. CDR3 in amino acids: CASRRLAGVVGELFF. The DNA of the CDR3 is TGTGCCAGCAGAAGACTAGCGGGAGTAGTCGGGGAGCTGTTTTTT.

V gene TRBV6-5 combines with J gene TRBJ2-7; TRBD1 matches at 9 bases. CDR1 is MNHEY and CDR2 is SVGAGI in the germline V gene. V was pared by 6 bases and J by 7 bases, with 10 bases of the junction left unmatched. This CDR3 spans 14 amino acids. The CDR3 nucleotides read TGTGCCAGCAGCCCGGGGGACAGGGTCCTGGAGCAGTACTTC. Its protein product is CASSPGDRVLEQYF.

On this clone itself: Other DNA sequences in this sample translate to the same CDR3. The chain has TRBV10-3 and TRBJ2-5; 8 nucleotides match TRBD2. Trimming removed 6 bases from V and 5 bases from J; junction bases left unmatched: 11. Germline-derived CDR1 and CDR2 are ENHRY and SYGVKD. This CDR3 comprises 15 residues. Here the CDR3 DNA reads TGTGCCATCAGCGACGTACCGGGAGGGCAGGAGACCCAGTACTTC. It is translated as CAISDVPGGQETQYF.

Comment on this clone: In the same sample, other DNA sequences code for this CDR3. This sequence joins TRBV5-6 and TRBJ2-7; D is unclear. CDR3 size: 12 residues. Trimming took 2 bases from V and 7 from J, leaving 10 bases between them. Germline-derived CDR1 and CDR2 are SGHDT and YYEEEE. CDR3 nucleotides: TGTGCCAGCAGCTTTGGACCGTTGGAGCAGTACTTC. Amino acids: CASSFGPLEQYF.

This chain connects TRBV13 to TRBJ2-2, with TRBD2 as a possible D gene (5 bases). Trimming shortened V by 6 bases and J by 7 bases, and 9 bases separated the two germline ends. Germline V lookup: CDR1 PRHDT, CDR2 FYEKMQ (reference sequence). The CDR3 extends over 12 amino acids. CDR3 coding DNA: TGTGCCAGCAGGACTATGATCGGGGAGCTGTTTTTT. It codes for CASRTMIGELFF.

This chain connects TRBV2 to TRBJ2-7; the D gene is possibly TRBD2 (5 bases). V lost 5 bases and J 6 bases, leaving 17 bases between the germline ends. Germline V gives CDR1 SNHLY, CDR2 FYNNEI. The CDR3 length is 14 residues. CDR3: CASSRTGSLGEQYF. As DNA, the CDR3 is TGTGCCAGCAGTCGAACGGGGTCCCTGGGCGAGCAGTACTTC.

The V gene is TRBV5-1, the J gene TRBJ2-3; 10 positions agree with TRBD2. Germline loops: CDR1 SGHRS, CDR2 YFSETQ. V dropped 4 bases and J dropped 0; count of bases not matched to a gene: 11. The CDR3 sequence is 18 residues long. CDR3 nucleotides: TGCGCCAGCAGCCCCCCTAGCGGGAGTGACCCTAGCACAGATACGCAGTATTTT. This gives the protein CASSPPSGSDPSTDTQYF. Filled out from reference TRBV5-1 and TRBJ2-3, the complete variable domain reads KAGVTQTPRYLIKTRGQQVTLSCSPISGHRSVSWYQQTPGQGLQFLFEYFSETQRNKGNFPGRFSGRQFSNSRSEMNVSTLELGDSALYLCASSPPSGSDPSTDTQYFGPGTRLTVL.

The V call is TRBV15, the J call TRBJ2-7, with D maybe TRBD2 (6 bases). The CDR3 has 13 amino acids. Germline CDR1 and CDR2: LNHNV and YYDKDF (reference sequence). V lost 8 bases, J lost 1 base, and 12 bases lay in between. As DNA, the CDR3 is TGTGCCACCGGACTACGGGGATCCTACGAGCAGTACTTC. It specifies CATGLRGSYEQYF.

Here the CDR3 reads CASSQDRTDTQYF. The DNA for the CDR3 is TGTGCCAGCAGCCAAGACCGCACAGATACGCAGTATTTT. The V call is TRBV4-2, the J call TRBJ2-3; D remains ambiguous. Germline CDR1 is LGHNA and CDR2 is YNFKEQ. V lost 0 bases to trimming and J lost 1 base, with 2 bases between them. The CDR3 spans 13 residues.

Regarding this clone: One base away lies a much larger clone, so this may be a sequencing read error. Within the sample, other DNA sequences also encode this same CDR3. The chain employs TRBV9 and TRBJ2-7; the match to TRBD2 covers 8 bases. CDR1 and CDR2 (germline): SGDLS, YYNGEE. The CDR3 runs 14 residues. V dropped 0 bases and J dropped 5; count of bases not matched to a gene: 4. The CDR3 sequence is CASSVGGGTDEQYF. DNA of the CDR3: TGTGCCAGCAGCGTAGGCGGGGGGACCGACGAGCAGTACTTC. Filled out from reference TRBV9 and TRBJ2-7, the complete variable domain reads DSGVTQTPKHLITATGQRVTLRCSPRSGDLSVYWYQQSLDQGLQFLIQYYNGEERAKGNILERFSAQQFPDLHSELNLSSLELGDSALYFCASSVGGGTDEQYFGPGTRLTVT.